A single sample is the source of the 25 T cell receptor beta chains below, sequenced in a study of shared clonotypes between healthy human individuals. Sequencing was performed with immunoSEQ multiplex PCR; in TCRdb, only in-frame clones are kept and a portion is missing. The table includes 2 million to 2.5 million clones, over 85% detected once. The sequencing sample was made of naive CD4+ T cells from PBMCs. Subset in this sample: CD45RA+ positively selected. The receptors derive from a man aged 18 to 29 in good health. Some clones in this sample may be carry-over from other donors' samples.

As to this clone: The sample carries other DNA sequences with the same CDR3. This rearrangement joins TRBV18 to TRBJ2-3; D not resolved. This CDR3 spans 11 amino acids. Trimming removed 2 bases at V and 5 bases at J, with 2 bases between. Germline V CDR1 and CDR2: KGHSH, LQKENI. The CDR3 here is CASSPVDTQYF. The CDR3 coding sequence is TGTGCCAGCTCACCAGTAGATACGCAGTATTTT. The complete variable domain, with remaining parts taken from reference TRBV18 and TRBJ2-3, reads NAGVMQNPRHLVRRRGQEARLRCSPMKGHSHVYWYRQLPEEGLKFMVYLQKENIIDESGMPKERFSAEFPKEGPSILRIQQVVRGDSAAYFCASSPVDTQYFGPGTRLTVL.

The chain is built from TRBV5-1 and TRBJ2-3; 7 positions agree with TRBD1. Trimming removed 5 bases from V and 5 bases from J; junction bases left unmatched: 20. CDR3 length equals 18 residues. The germline V gene encodes CDR1 SGHRS and CDR2 YFSETQ. CDR3 in amino acids: CASSLTGFTVLGKDTQYF. CDR3 nucleotide sequence: TGCGCCAGCAGTCTGACAGGGTTTACCGTCTTAGGAAAAGATACGCAGTATTTT.

This clone was seen more than once but under ten times. The chain joins TRBV20-1 to TRBJ1-1; D is unclear. Germline V gene data show CDR1 as DFQATT and CDR2 as SNEGSKA (reference sequence). The CDR3 has 10 amino acids. V was shortened by 3 bases and J by 11 bases, with 10 bases between the two germline ends. The CDR3 region is CSARSLWAFF. The CDR3 DNA reads TGCAGTGCTAGGTCATTATGGGCTTTCTTT.

This clone was seen only a few times. The genes are TRBV19 and TRBJ1-1; 8 bases match TRBD1. CDR3 length: 16 amino acids. The germline gives CDR1 LNHDA, CDR2 SQIVND (reference sequence). Trimming removed 4 bases from V and 2 bases from J; junction bases left unmatched: 9. The CDR3 is CASSSGQGSTNTEAFF. The CDR3 region has the DNA TGTGCCAGTAGTAGCGGACAGGGATCCACTAACACTGAAGCTTTCTTT.

This chain uses TRBV18 with TRBJ1-1, with no clear D. V gave up 6 bases and J gave up 1 base, with 12 bases separating them. The CDR3 covers 14 residues. Per the germline V gene, CDR1 is KGHSH and CDR2 is LQKENI. The CDR3 region is CASSLGGPNTEAFF. CDR3 bases: TGTGCCAGCTCCCTAGGAGGACCGAACACTGAAGCTTTCTTT.

In DNA, the CDR3 is TGTGCCAGCGGCCCCAGGCGGGACTATGGCTACACCTTC. This codes for CASGPRRDYGYTF. The chain links TRBV28 to TRBJ1-2; D call uncertain. Germline CDR1 is MDHEN and CDR2 is SYDVKM. Trimming shortened V by 8 bases and J by 3 bases, and 13 bases separated the two germline ends. CDR3 size: 13 residues.

The rearrangement uses TRBV7-2 and TRBJ2-7; TRBD1 is a possible D gene (6 bases). Trimming left V 6 bases short and J 7 bases short, with 19 bases between. CDR3 length equals 14 residues. CDR1 SGHTA and CDR2 FQGNSA come from the germline V gene. CDR3 residues: CASRFGRQAGEQYF. The CDR3 region has the DNA TGTGCCAGCAGATTCGGGCGACAGGCTGGAGAGCAGTACTTC.

V usage is TRBV5-1 and J usage is TRBJ1-4, with D unclear. V lost 1 base and J lost 0, with 7 bases in between. Per the germline V gene, CDR1 is SGHRS and CDR2 is YFSETQ. This CDR3 is built from 15 residues. In DNA form, the CDR3 reads TGCGCCAGCAGCTTGTGGGCGGCAACTAATGAAAAACTGTTTTTT. Its protein product is CASSLWAATNEKLFF.

The chain recombines TRBV10-3 with TRBJ1-2; possibly TRBD1 for D (5 bases). The V end was cut by 4 bases, the J end by 8 bases, with 20 bases between. This CDR3 region has 15 residues. In germline, CDR1 is ENHRY, CDR2 SYGVKD. CDR3 coding DNA: TGTGCCATCAGTGCTGGAGCAGGGCTCAGTTGGGGCTACACCTTC. This gives the protein CAISAGAGLSWGYTF.

The J gene is TRBJ1-1, the V gene TRBV5-1; TRBD1 agrees at 9 bases. J was trimmed by 10 bases and V by 3 bases; bases with no gene match: 7. CDR3 length equals 13 residues. Germline lookup yields CDR1 SGHRS and CDR2 YFSETQ. The CDR3 DNA sequence: TGCGCCAGCAGCTCCCGGGACAGGGAAAGAGCTTTCTTT. Translation gives CASSSRDRERAFF.

The rearrangement links TRBV10-3 to TRBJ2-1; D unclear. The CDR3 is 14 residues long. The V end lost 2 bases, the J end lost 5 bases, and 10 bases lay between the germline ends. Germline V gene data show CDR1 as ENHRY and CDR2 as SYGVKD. The CDR3: CAISERGPDNEQFF. CDR3 nucleotides: TGTGCCATCAGTGAGAGAGGACCTGACAATGAGCAGTTCTTC.

The chain combines TRBV14 with TRBJ2-7; 10 bases are a match to TRBD1. This CDR3 has 14 amino acids. The germline CDR1 and CDR2 sequences are SGHDN and FVKESK. The V and J ends lost 4 bases and 6 bases, in that order; junction bases with no gene match: 6. The CDR3 protein is CASSPWTGGSEQYF. The CDR3 nucleotides read TGTGCCAGCAGCCCGTGGACAGGGGGAAGCGAGCAGTACTTC.

V and J are TRBV6-1 and TRBJ2-7; 9 positions match TRBD2. The CDR3 sequence is 14 residues long. Germline V lookup: CDR1 MNHNS, CDR2 SASEGT. The J segment lost 4 bases and the V segment lost 4 bases, leaving 5 bases of the junction unmatched. CDR3 sequence (DNA): TGTGCCAGCAGTGGACTAGCGGCATGGTACGAGCAGTACTTC. This encodes CASSGLAAWYEQYF.

This clone showed up just once. The rearrangement joins TRBV2 to TRBJ2-7; 10 nucleotides agree with TRBD2. The CDR3 extends over 16 amino acids. Per germline, CDR1 SNHLY and CDR2 FYNNEI. With 3 bases clipped from V and 6 bases from J, the junction kept 11 bases outside the gene matches. The CDR3 DNA follows: TGTGCCAGCAGTGATTGGGCTAGCGGGAGCCTCATCGAGCAGTACTTC. Translated: CASSDWASGSLIEQYF.

This sequence joins TRBV5-6 and TRBJ1-1; D gene uncertain. The V end lost 2 bases, the J end lost 0 bases, and 11 bases lay between the germline ends. This CDR3 spans 15 amino acids. Per germline, CDR1 SGHDT and CDR2 YYEEEE. The CDR3 spells CASSFRRVLNTEAFF. The CDR3 DNA sequence: TGTGCCAGCAGCTTCCGACGCGTCTTGAACACTGAAGCTTTCTTT.

The rearrangement uses TRBV2 and TRBJ2-1, with 7 bases that match TRBD2. V lost 6 bases, J lost 5 bases, and 19 bases stayed unmatched. Germline assignment: CDR1 SNHLY and CDR2 FYNNEI. CDR3 length: 18 residues. Written as DNA, the CDR3 is TGTGCCAGCAGCTTGGCCATAGCGGGCGGGAGAAGACACAATGAGCAGTTCTTC. Its protein product is CASSLAIAGGRRHNEQFF. Based on the CDR3 plus reference TRBV2 and TRBJ2-1, the full variable domain is EPEVTQTPSHQVTQMGQEVILRCVPISNHLYFYWYRQILGQKVEFLVSFYNNEISEKSEIFDDQFSVERPDGSNFTLKIRSTKLEDSAMYFCASSLAIAGGRRHNEQFFGPGTRLTVL.

There are a few counts of this clone. The chain couples TRBV18 to TRBJ2-1; 8 nucleotides agree with TRBD2. Germline V lookup: CDR1 KGHSH, CDR2 LQKENI. J gave up 6 bases and V 0 bases, and 7 bases lay outside the gene matches. CDR3 length equals 16 residues. The CDR3 DNA is TGTGCCAGCTCACCACCGAACGGGAGGGCCGTCAATGAGCAGTTCTTC. Its translation: CASSPPNGRAVNEQFF.

Concerning this clone: The same CDR3 can be traced to other DNA sequences in this sample. V is TRBV7-6 and J is TRBJ2-1; D not resolved. The CDR3 covers 12 residues. With 2 bases removed from V and 7 bases from J, the gap between germline ends came to 6 bases. CDR1 and CDR2 from the germline V gene are SGHVS and FNYEAQ. CDR3: CASSLSGNEQFF. The DNA of the CDR3 is TGTGCCAGCAGCTTATCCGGGAATGAGCAGTTCTTC.

The chain has TRBV28 and TRBJ1-2; maybe TRBD1 (6 bases). The germline V gene has CDR1 MDHEN and CDR2 SYDVKM. V lost 1 base, J lost 4 bases, and 13 bases lay in between. The CDR3 is 15 amino acids. The CDR3 region has the DNA TGTGCCAGCAGTTTATCAGGGAGGGGGGCCTATGGCTACACCTTC. Translated: CASSLSGRGAYGYTF.

The chain uses TRBV2 and TRBJ2-1, with TRBD2 identical over 11 bases. CDR3 length: 15 amino acids. After removal of 6 bases from V and 6 bases from J, the junction contained 7 bases not matched to a gene. The germline V gene encodes CDR1 SNHLY and CDR2 FYNNEI. The CDR3 bases are TGTGCCAGCAGGTCCGGGCTAGCGGGAGGCAATGAGCAGTTCTTC. Its protein is CASRSGLAGGNEQFF.

The rearrangement joins TRBV27 to TRBJ1-6, with D tentatively TRBD1 (6 bases). Trimming took off 7 bases at V and 7 bases at J, with 8 bases between the two ends. CDR1 is MNHEY and CDR2 is SMNVEV in the germline V gene (reference sequence). The CDR3 spans 12 residues. The CDR3 here is CASKGTNSPLHF. DNA for the CDR3: TGTGCCAGCAAGGGGACAAATTCACCCCTCCACTTT.

The chain joins TRBV6-5 to TRBJ1-5; D is uncertain. CDR3 length equals 13 residues. V lost 5 bases and J 7 bases, leaving 12 bases between the germline ends. Germline V CDR1 and CDR2: MNHEY, SVGAGI. Here the CDR3 DNA reads TGTGCCAGCAGTGCCGACCGGCGGCAGCCCCAGCATTTT. This gives the protein CASSADRRQPQHF.

V is TRBV7-9 and J is TRBJ2-5, with TRBD1 matching over 9 bases. Per the germline V gene, CDR1 is SEHNR and CDR2 is FQNEAQ (reference sequence). V gave up 7 bases and J gave up 5 bases; unmatched junction bases: 11. The CDR3 sequence is 15 residues long. CDR3 region: CASNGQGLVTETQYF. CDR3 DNA: TGTGCCAGCAACGGACAGGGGCTCGTTACGGAGACCCAGTACTTC.

The gene calls are TRBV5-4 and TRBJ2-7; 7 nucleotides align to TRBD1. V trimming: 5 bases; J trimming: 2 bases; junction bases outside the gene matches: 7. From germline, CDR1 is SGHNT and CDR2 YYREEE (reference sequence). There are 14 residues in the CDR3. CDR3 region: CASSVGQRPYEQYF. The CDR3 nucleotides read TGTGCCAGCAGTGTGGGACAGAGACCCTACGAGCAGTACTTC.

The J gene is TRBJ2-7, the V gene TRBV6-5, with 7 positions matching TRBD1. The germline CDR1 and CDR2 sequences are MNHEY and SVGAGI. Germline trimming cut 0 bases from V and 2 bases from J; bases unmatched to any gene: 7. The CDR3 spans 16 residues. Here the CDR3 reads CASSYSLQGVTYEQYF. CDR3 nucleotides: TGTGCCAGCAGTTACTCCCTCCAGGGGGTAACCTACGAGCAGTACTTC.